What follows are 8 T cell receptor beta chains derived from one specimen sequenced in a study of patients and donors after allogeneic stem cell transplantation (dated by TCRdb to the early 2020s). Libraries were made using RT-PCR. These reads were obtained on a NextSeq 550. The public reads were reprocessed in TCRdb via fastp at Q25 and MiXCR, keeping in-frame beta chains. Under each unique CDR3 protein, matching rows form one entry showing the most common genes and DNA. Present in this sample are some 160,000 distinct CDR3 sequences, approximately 22% of which were seen just once. The ten largest clones add up to more than 25% of the sample. Sequencing used blood, either unsorted or a sorted T cell fraction (not recorded which). These TCRs come from a human donor who was either an allogeneic HSCT recipient or a stem cell or donor lymphocyte infusion donor (not recorded which). It is not recorded whose cells these are; they may come from a transplant donor.

This clonotype was observed a handful of times. This chain connects TRBV20-1 to TRBJ2-7; D may be TRBD1 (6 bases). Between the trimmed V and J ends, which lost 2 bases and 3 bases, there was a span of 14 bases. CDR3 length equals 14 residues. From germline, CDR1 is DFQATT and CDR2 SNEGSKA (reference sequence). The CDR3 DNA is TGCAGTGCTAGACCCAGGGGTTTAGGCTACGAGCAGTACTTC. Residues: CSARPRGLGYEQYF.

This chain joins TRBV5-1 and TRBJ1-6; a possible D gene is TRBD1 (5 bases). CDR1 is SGHRS and CDR2 is YFSETQ in the germline V gene. CDR3 length: 15 residues. The V end lost 6 bases, the J end lost 9 bases, and 19 bases lay between the germline ends. The CDR3 reads CASNTGTLGSSPLHF. In nucleotides, the CDR3 is TGCGCCAGCAACACCGGGACGTTGGGAAGTTCACCCCTCCACTTT.

The chain recombines TRBV10-3 with TRBJ1-1; weak D call: TRBD1 (5 bases). The CDR3 contains 13 residues. CDR1 is ENHRY and CDR2 is SYGVKD in the germline V gene. V gave up 9 bases and J gave up 0 bases, with 11 bases separating them. The CDR3 region has the DNA TGTGCCATGGCTGACAGTCTGAACACTGAAGCTTTCTTT. Protein sequence: CAMADSLNTEAFF.

The rearrangement joins TRBV6-6 to TRBJ2-1, with a tentative D call TRBD1 (6 bases). CDR1 is MNHNY, CDR2 SVGAGI, per germline (reference sequence). Trimming took 6 bases from V and 8 from J, leaving 14 bases between them. CDR3 length: 13 residues. CDR3: CASRVQGWDEQFF. CDR3 DNA sequence: TGTGCCAGCAGAGTACAGGGTTGGGATGAGCAGTTCTTC.

V and J are TRBV28 and TRBJ2-6, with unresolved D. From germline, CDR1 is MDHEN and CDR2 SYDVKM. The germline V and J ends were trimmed by 3 bases and 0 bases, with 9 bases remaining between them. The CDR3 is 16 residues long. The CDR3 is CASSLTVYSGANVLTF. The DNA of the CDR3 is TGTGCCAGCAGTTTGACCGTTTACTCTGGGGCCAACGTCCTGACTTTC.

The chain links TRBV29-1 to TRBJ2-7; 9 positions agree with TRBD1. The V gene end was trimmed by 7 bases and the J gene end by 2 bases; junction bases not matched to a gene: 12. Per the germline V gene, CDR1 is SQVTM and CDR2 is ANQGSEA. This CDR3 spans 15 amino acids. In DNA, the CDR3 is TGCAGCGCGCTGGGGGACAGGGAGAAAACCTACGAGCAGTACTTC. Its protein is CSALGDREKTYEQYF.

CDR3 DNA sequence: TGTGCCAGCTCACCGCCGGGACAGGGTGATGAAGGCTACACCTTC. Its translation: CASSPPGQGDEGYTF. The V gene is TRBV18, the J gene TRBJ1-2, with TRBD1 matching 9 bases. Germline CDR1 and CDR2: KGHSH and LQKENI. The CDR3 has 15 amino acids. V shed 3 bases and J 8 bases; nucleotides not matched to a gene: 10.

About this clonotype: The germline gene is not matched at one end of the junction; a read error may be the cause. The chain uses TRBV7-2 and TRBJ2-5; no reliable D call. There are 13 residues in the CDR3. CDR1 and CDR2 from the germline V gene are SGHTA and FQGNSA. The CDR3, as DNA: TGTGCCAGCAGCTTAGAATACCACGAGACCCAGTACTTC. Translation gives CASSLEYHETQYF.